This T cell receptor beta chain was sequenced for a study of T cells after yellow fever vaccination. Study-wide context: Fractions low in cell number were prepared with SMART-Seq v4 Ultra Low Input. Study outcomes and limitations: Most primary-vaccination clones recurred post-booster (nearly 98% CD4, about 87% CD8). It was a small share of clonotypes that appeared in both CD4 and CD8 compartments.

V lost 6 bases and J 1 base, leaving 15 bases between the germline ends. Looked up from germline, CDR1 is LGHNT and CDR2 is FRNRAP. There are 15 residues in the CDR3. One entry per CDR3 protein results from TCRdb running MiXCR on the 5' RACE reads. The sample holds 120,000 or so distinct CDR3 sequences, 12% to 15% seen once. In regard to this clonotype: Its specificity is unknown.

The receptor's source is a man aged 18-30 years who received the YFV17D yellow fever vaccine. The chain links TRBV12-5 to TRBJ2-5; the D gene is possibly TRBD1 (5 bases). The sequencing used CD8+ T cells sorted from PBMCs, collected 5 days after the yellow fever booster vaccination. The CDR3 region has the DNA TGTGCTAGTGGCACAGGTCCTGTGGGCCAAGAGACCCAGTACTTC. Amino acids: CASGTGPVGQETQYF.